A selection of T cell receptor beta chains follows, all from one sample in a study of multiple sclerosis patients with progressive multifocal leukoencephalopathy. Profiled with immunoSEQ multiplex PCR; TCRdb holds only in-frame clones, not every one. Of roughly 28,000 clones listed, roughly 91% were seen once; the top ten hold approximately 1%. Sequences were obtained from PBMCs. Receptor source: a human donor with multiple sclerosis. The conserved cysteine and the conserved F or W are not part of the CDR3 here. The size field is filled for only some rows; it gives once, few, many or a size class.

size,V,CDR3
.,TRBV9,ASSVAGTGPYEQY
.,TRBV5-1,ASSISGPHNEQF
once,TRBV4-1,ASSPRAAGRNYGYT
.,TRBV27,ASRSDRAYNEKLF
.,TRBV11-3,ASSSRDSQETQY
.,TRBV4-2,ASSQESRAGETQY
.,TRBV27,ASSLGQGMVHGYT
.,TRBV9,ASSGPSGGRETQY
.,TRBV11-2,ASSLEVGSNSPLH
.,TRBV4-3,ASSQDMGVNTIY